The source of this TCR beta chain is a study of cytomegalovirus exposure and HLA in healthy donors. Study-level results: Through in vitro validation, a few CMV-associated chains were shown to be specific for CMV antigens. Researchers catalogued about 150 TCR beta chains as cytomegalovirus-associated.

The ends lost 2 bases at V and 7 bases at J; junction bases unmatched: 2. From germline, CDR1 is MNHEY and CDR2 SVGAGI. CDR3 size: 14 residues. Donors came from a validation cohort of fewer than 150 subjects, distinct from the first 666-subject cohort. Comment on this clone: Its antigen is unidentified.

Data came from immunoSEQ multiplex PCR; TCRdb stores just in-frame clones and leaves some out. Here the sample spans about 76,000 clones, approximately 95% being singletons. The clonotype was recovered from a man aged 18 to 29 in good health and CMV-seropositive. Sequences were obtained from PBMCs. The genes are TRBV6-5 and TRBJ1-4, with 9 bases lining up with TRBD1. This CDR3 is CASSYGDRVEKLFF. The CDR3 nucleotides are TGTGCCAGCAGTTACGGGGACAGGGTTGAAAAACTGTTTTTT.